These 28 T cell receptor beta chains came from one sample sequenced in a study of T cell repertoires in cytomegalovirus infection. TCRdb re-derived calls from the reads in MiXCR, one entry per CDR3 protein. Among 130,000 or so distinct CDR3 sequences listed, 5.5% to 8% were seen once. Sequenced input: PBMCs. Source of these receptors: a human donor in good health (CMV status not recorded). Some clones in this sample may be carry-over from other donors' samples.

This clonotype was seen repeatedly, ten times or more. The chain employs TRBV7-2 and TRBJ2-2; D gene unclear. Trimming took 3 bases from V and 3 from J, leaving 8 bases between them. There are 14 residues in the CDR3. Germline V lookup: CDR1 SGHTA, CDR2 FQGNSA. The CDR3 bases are TGTGCCAGCAGCTTCGACATCTACACCGGGGAGCTGTTTTTT. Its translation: CASSFDIYTGELFF.

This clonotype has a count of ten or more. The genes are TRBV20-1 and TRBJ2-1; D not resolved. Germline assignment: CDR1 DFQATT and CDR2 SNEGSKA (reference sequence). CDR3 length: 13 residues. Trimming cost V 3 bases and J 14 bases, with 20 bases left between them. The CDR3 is CSASPTHPGEKFF. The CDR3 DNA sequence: TGCAGTGCTAGCCCCACCCACCCCGGAGAGAAGTTCTTC.

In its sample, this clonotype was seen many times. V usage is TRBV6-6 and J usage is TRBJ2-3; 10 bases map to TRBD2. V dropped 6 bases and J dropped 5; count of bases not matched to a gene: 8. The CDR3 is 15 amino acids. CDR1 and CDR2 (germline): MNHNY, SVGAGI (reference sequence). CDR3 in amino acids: CASSPSGGAVDTQYF. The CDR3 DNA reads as TGTGCCAGCAGCCCGAGCGGGGGGGCAGTAGATACGCAGTATTTT.

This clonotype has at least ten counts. In nucleotides, the CDR3 is TGTGCCAGCAGCCCCCGGGTCGGTGGTTCACCCCTCCACTTT. Protein sequence: CASSPRVGGSPLHF. The rearrangement joins TRBV9 to TRBJ1-6; no clear D gene. V lost 4 bases to trimming and J lost 9 bases, with 14 bases between them. Germline V CDR1 and CDR2: SGDLS, YYNGEE. CDR3 length: 14 amino acids. The full variable domain, completed using reference TRBV9 and TRBJ1-6, is DSGVTQTPKHLITATGQRVTLRCSPRSGDLSVYWYQQSLDQGLQFLIQYYNGEERAKGNILERFSAQQFPDLHSELNLSSLELGDSALYFCASSPRVGGSPLHFGNGTRLTVT.

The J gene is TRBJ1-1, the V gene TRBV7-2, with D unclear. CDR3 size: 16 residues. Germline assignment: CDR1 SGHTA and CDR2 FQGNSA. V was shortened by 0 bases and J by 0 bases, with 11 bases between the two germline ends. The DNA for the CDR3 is TGTGCCAGCAGCTTAGCGCGAATGAAGCTGAACACTGAAGCTTTCTTT. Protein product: CASSLARMKLNTEAFF.

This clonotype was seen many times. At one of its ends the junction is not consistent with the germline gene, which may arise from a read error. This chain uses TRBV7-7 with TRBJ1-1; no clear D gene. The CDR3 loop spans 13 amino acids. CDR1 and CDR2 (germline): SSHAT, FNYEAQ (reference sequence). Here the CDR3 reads CASSFGTDTEAFF. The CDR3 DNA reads TGTGCTAGCAGCTTTGGCACCGACACTGAAGCTTTCTTT.

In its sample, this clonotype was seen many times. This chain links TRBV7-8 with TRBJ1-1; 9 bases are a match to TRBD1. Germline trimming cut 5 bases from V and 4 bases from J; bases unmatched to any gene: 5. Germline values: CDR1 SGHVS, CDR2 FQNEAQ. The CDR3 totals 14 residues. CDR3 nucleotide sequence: TGTGCCAGCAGCACAAGGACAGGGGTCACTGAAGCTTTCTTT. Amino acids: CASSTRTGVTEAFF.

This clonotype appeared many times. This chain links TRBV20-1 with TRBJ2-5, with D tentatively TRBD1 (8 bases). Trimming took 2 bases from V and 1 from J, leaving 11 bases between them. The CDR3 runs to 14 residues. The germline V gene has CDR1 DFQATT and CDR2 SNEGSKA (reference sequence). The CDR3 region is CSARTGGAQETQYF. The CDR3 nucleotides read TGCAGTGCTAGAACAGGGGGGGCCCAAGAGACCCAGTACTTC.

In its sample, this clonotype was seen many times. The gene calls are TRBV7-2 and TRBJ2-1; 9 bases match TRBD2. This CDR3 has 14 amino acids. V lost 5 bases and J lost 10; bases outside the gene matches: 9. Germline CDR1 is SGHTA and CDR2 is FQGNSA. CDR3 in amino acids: CASSPGAGGQEQFF. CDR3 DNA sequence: TGTGCCAGCAGCCCTGGGGCGGGGGGGCAGGAGCAGTTCTTC. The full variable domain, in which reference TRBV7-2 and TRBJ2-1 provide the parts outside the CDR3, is GAGVSQSPSNKVTEKGKDVELRCDPISGHTALYWYRQSLGQGLEFLIYFQGNSAPDKSGLPSDRFSAERTGGSVSTLTIQRTQQEDSAVYLCASSPGAGGQEQFFGPGTRLTVL.

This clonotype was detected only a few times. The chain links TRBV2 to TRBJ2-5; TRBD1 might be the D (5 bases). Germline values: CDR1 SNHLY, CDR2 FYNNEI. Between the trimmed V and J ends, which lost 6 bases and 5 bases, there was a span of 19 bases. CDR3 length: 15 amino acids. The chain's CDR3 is CASRYRQTYSETQYF. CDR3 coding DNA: TGTGCCAGCAGATATCGACAGACTTATAGCGAGACCCAGTACTTC.

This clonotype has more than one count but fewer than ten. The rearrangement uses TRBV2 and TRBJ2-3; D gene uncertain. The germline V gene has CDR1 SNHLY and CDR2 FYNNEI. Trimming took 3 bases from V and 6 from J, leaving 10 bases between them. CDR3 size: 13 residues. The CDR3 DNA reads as TGTGCCAGCAGTGACGGACCGCAGGATACGCAGTATTTT. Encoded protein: CASSDGPQDTQYF.

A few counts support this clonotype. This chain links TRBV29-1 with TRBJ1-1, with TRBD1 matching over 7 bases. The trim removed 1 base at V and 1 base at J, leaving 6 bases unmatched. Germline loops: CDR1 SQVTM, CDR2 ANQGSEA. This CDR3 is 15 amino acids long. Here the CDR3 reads CSVEVLPGGNTEAFF. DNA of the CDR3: TGCAGCGTTGAAGTCCTACCAGGGGGGAACACTGAAGCTTTCTTT.

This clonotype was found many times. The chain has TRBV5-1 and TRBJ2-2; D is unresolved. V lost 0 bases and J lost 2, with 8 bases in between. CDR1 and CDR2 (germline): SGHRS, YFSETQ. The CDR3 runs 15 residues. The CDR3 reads CASSLVEKNTGELFF. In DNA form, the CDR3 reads TGCGCCAGCAGCTTGGTGGAAAAAAACACCGGGGAGCTGTTTTTT.

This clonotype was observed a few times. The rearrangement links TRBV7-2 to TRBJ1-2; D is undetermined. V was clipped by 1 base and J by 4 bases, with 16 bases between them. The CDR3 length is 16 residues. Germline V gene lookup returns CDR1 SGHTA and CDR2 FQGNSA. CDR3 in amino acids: CASSLVRVLSSYGYTF. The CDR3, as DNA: TGTGCCAGCAGCTTAGTTCGGGTGCTGAGTAGCTATGGCTACACCTTC.

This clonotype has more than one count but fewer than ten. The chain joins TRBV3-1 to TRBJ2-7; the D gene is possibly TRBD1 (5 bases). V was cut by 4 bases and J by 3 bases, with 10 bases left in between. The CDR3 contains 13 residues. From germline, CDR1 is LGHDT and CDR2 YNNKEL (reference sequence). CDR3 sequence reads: CASSPFQGYEQYF. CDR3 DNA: TGTGCCAGCAGCCCTTTCCAGGGCTACGAGCAGTACTTC.

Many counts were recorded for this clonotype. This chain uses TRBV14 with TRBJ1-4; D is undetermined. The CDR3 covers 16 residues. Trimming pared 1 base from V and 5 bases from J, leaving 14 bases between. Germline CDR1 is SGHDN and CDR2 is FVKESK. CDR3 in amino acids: CASSQVGTAKNEKLFF. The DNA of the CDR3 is TGTGCCAGCAGCCAAGTTGGAACAGCCAAGAATGAAAAACTGTTTTTT.

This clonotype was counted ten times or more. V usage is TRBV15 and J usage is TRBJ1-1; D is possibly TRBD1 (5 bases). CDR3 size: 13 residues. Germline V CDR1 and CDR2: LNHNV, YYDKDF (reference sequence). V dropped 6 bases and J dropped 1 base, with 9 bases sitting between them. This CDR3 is CATRGDSNTEAFF. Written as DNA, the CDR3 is TGTGCCACCAGGGGGGACTCGAACACTGAAGCTTTCTTT.

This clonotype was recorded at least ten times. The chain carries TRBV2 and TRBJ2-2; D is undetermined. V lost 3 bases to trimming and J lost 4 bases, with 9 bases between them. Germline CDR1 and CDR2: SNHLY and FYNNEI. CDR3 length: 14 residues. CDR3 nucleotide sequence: TGTGCCAGCAGTGAGGCGATTTTCACCGGGGAGCTGTTTTTT. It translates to CASSEAIFTGELFF. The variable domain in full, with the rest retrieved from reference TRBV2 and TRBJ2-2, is EPEVTQTPSHQVTQMGQEVILRCVPISNHLYFYWYRQILGQKVEFLVSFYNNEISEKSEIFDDQFSVERPDGSNFTLKIRSTKLEDSAMYFCASSEAIFTGELFFGEGSRLTVL.

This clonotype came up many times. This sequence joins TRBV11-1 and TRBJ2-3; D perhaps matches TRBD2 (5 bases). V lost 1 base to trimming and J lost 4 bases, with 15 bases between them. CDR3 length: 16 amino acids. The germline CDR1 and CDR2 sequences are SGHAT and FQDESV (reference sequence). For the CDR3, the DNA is TGTGCCAGCAGCTTAGGTCTGCCAGGAGGAGCAGATACGCAGTATTTT. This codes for CASSLGLPGGADTQYF.

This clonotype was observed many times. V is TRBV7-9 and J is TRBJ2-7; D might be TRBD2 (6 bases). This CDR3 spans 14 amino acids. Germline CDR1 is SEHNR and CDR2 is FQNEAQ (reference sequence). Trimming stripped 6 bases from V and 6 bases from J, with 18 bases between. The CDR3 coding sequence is TGTGCCAGCAGATACGGGACTGGAGTGGGCGAGCAGTACTTC. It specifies CASRYGTGVGEQYF.

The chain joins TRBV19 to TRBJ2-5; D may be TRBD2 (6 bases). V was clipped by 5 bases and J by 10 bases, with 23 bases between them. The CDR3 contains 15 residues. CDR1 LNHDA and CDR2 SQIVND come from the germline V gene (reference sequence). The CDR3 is CASSPRRTMRRGQYF. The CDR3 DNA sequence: TGTGCCAGTAGTCCCAGGAGGACAATGAGGCGGGGCCAGTACTTC. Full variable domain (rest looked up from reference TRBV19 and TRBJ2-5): DGGITQSPKYLFRKEGQNVTLSCEQNLNHDAMYWYRQDPGQGLRLIYYSQIVNDFQKGDIAEGYSVSREKKESFPLTVTSAQKNPTAFYLCASSPRRTMRRGQYFGPGTRLLVL.

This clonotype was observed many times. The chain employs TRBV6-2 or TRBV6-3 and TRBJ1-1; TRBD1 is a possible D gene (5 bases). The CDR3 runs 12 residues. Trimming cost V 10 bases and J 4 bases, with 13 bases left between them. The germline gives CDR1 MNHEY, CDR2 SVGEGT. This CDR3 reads CANGSGATEAFF. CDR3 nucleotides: TGTGCCAACGGGTCCGGGGCCACTGAAGCTTTCTTT.

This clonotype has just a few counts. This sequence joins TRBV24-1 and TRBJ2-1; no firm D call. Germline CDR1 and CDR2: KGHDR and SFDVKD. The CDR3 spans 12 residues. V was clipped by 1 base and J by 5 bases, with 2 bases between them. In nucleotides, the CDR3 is TGTGCCACCAGTGATTTTAACAATGAGCAGTTCTTC. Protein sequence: CATSDFNNEQFF.

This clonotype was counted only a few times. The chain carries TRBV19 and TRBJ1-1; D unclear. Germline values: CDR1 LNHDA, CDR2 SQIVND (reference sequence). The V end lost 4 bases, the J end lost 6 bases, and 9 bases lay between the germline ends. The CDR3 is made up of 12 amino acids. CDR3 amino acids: CASSTASAEAFF. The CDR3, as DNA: TGTGCCAGTAGTACCGCTTCGGCTGAAGCTTTCTTT.

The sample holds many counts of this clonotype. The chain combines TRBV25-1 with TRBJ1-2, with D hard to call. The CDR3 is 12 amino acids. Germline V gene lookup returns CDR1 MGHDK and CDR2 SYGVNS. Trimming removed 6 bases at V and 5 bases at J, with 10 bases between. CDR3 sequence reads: CASRAGLYGYTF. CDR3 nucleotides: TGTGCCAGCAGAGCCGGACTTTATGGCTACACCTTC.

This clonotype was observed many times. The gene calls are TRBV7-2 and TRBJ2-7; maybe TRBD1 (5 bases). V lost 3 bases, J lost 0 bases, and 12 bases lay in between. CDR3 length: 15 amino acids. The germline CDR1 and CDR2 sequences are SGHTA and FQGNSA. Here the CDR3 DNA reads TGTGCCAGCAGCTTTGGACACGATAGCTCCTACGAGCAGTACTTC. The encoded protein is CASSFGHDSSYEQYF.

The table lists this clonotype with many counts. CDR3 region: CASSRGLAGGNLVNTDTQYF. In nucleotides, the CDR3 is TGTGCCAGCAGCCGAGGACTAGCGGGGGGTAACCTTGTCAACACAGATACGCAGTATTTT. The chain employs TRBV7-2 and TRBJ2-3; 14 bases are a match to TRBD2. Trimming took 5 bases from V and 2 from J; bases not matched to a gene: 15. CDR1 is SGHTA, CDR2 FQGNSA, per germline. The CDR3 runs 20 residues.

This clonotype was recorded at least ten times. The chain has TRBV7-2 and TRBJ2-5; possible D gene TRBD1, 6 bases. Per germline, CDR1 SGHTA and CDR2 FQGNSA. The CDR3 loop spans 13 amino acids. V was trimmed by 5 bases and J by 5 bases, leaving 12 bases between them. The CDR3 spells CASSQNREETQYF. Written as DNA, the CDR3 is TGTGCCAGCAGCCAGAACAGGGAGGAGACCCAGTACTTC.